The entry below gives a single T cell receptor (beta chain) sequence along with its context. The source of the sample is a study of blood T cell repertoires in COVID-19. Background on the study: Sources were T cells, B-cell-depleted T cells, or PBMCs; the material itself was cDNA or gDNA.

Germline V gives CDR1 LGHNA, CDR2 YSLEER. The length of the CDR3 is 15 residues. Germline trimming cut 5 bases from V and 8 bases from J; bases unmatched to any gene: 9. How the authors handled the data: Estimates of nucleated cell counts were drawn from the amplification of reference gene primers. Measured with immunoSEQ multiplex PCR; TCRdb has only the in-frame clones, and not every one. V, J and clone size reflect that table, while D and trimming were determined from the DNA. The profile covers approximately 44,000 clones, with 70% to 90% appearing a single time and about 4.3% taken by the ten largest.

J is TRBJ2-1 and V is TRBV4-3; 10 nucleotides line up with TRBD1. Sequenced: peripheral blood. The sequence was obtained from a man between 60 and 75 years old with acute or convalescent COVID-19. This CDR3 is CASSKAGTGVDEQFF. The CDR3 DNA reads as TGCGCCAGCAGCAAAGCCGGGACAGGGGTCGATGAGCAGTTCTTC.